This T cell receptor (beta chain) originates from a study of cytomegalovirus exposure and HLA in healthy donors. Findings and caveats of the study: A classifier reportedly called cytomegalovirus status with high sensitivity and specificity.

PCR amplification relied on 60 Vbeta primers (plus 13 Jbeta primers). Sequencing was performed with immunoSEQ multiplex PCR; in TCRdb, only in-frame clones are kept and a portion is missing. Of 120,000 or so clones listed, around 81% are singletons. Worth noting for this clone: Antigen: not known.

Germline CDR1 SGHTA, CDR2 FQGNSA. The CDR3 is made up of 14 amino acids. J gave up 5 bases and V 1 base, and 1 base lay outside the gene matches. Sequences were obtained from PBMCs. V is TRBV7-2 and J is TRBJ2-2, with 7 positions matching TRBD1. This sequence was found in a woman aged 40 to 50 in good health and CMV-seronegative. CDR3 in DNA: TGTGCCAGCAGCTTAGGACAGGGTACCGGGGAGCTGTTTTTT. Protein: CASSLGQGTGELFF.